This TCR beta chain was identified in a study of cytomegalovirus exposure and HLA in healthy donors. With V trimmed by 6 bases and J by 6 bases, 10 bases remained unmatched. CDR1 and CDR2 from the germline V gene are MGHRA and YSYEKL. CDR3 length: 14 amino acids. Whole-study findings and limits: In a later analysis, CMV-associated beta chains were mostly HLA-associated, it appeared. A later analysis associated under 20,000 TCR beta sequences with HLA alleles at a 0.05 false discovery rate.

13 Jbeta primers and 60 Vbeta primers were used for the PCR. Profiling relied on immunoSEQ multiplex PCR, and the TCRdb table lists in-frame clones only, not all of them. The sample lists 150,000 to 200,000 clones, 60% to 85% occurring once. Concerning this clone itself: Its antigen is unknown.

Sequences were obtained from PBMCs. The chain recombines TRBV4-1 with TRBJ2-7; TRBD2 aligns across 8 bases. The receptor's source is a male donor in good health and CMV-seropositive. The CDR3 protein is CASRPAGVGFEQYF. The CDR3 bases are TGCGCCAGCAGGCCAGCGGGGGTCGGTTTCGAGCAGTACTTC.